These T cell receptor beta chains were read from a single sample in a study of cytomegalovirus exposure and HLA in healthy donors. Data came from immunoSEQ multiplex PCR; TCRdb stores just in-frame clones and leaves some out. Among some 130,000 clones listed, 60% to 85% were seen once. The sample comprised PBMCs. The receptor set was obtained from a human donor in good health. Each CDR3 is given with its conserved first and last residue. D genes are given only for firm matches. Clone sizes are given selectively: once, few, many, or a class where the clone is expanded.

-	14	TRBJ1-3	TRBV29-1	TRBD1	CSVGGQGTGNTTYF	TGCAGCGTTGGGGGACAGGGTACCGGAAACACCACATATTTT
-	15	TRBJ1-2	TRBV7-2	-	CASSPSEGSYDGYTF	TGTGCCAGCAGCCCCTCTGAGGGAAGTTACGATGGCTACACCTTC
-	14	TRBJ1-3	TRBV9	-	CASTSGDSGNTIYF	TGTGCCAGCACCTCGGGGGACTCTGGAAACACCATATATTTT
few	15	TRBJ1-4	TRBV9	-	CASSAMRGGREKLFF	TGTGCCAGCAGCGCTATGAGAGGGGGTCGGGAAAAACTGTTTTTT
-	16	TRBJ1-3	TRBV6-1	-	CASSGGSWSFSDTIYF	TGTGCCAGCAGTGGAGGATCCTGGTCCTTCAGTGACACCATATATTTT
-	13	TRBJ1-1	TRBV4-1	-	CASSQIQGSEAFF	TGCGCCAGCAGCCAAATACAGGGATCAGAAGCTTTCTTT
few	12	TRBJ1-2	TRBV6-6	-	CASSPQGGGYTF	TGTGCCAGCAGCCCCCAGGGAGGCGGCTACACCTTC
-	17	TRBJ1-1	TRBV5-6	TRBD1	CASSLVGTAIGWPEAFF	TGTGCCAGCAGCTTGGTTGGGACAGCCATAGGGTGGCCTGAAGCTTTCTTT
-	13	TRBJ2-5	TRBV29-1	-	CSVELTIQETQYF	TGCAGCGTTGAACTAACTATCCAAGAGACCCAGTACTTC
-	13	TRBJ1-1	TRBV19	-	CASSLGRDTEAFF	TGTGCCAGTAGTTTAGGGAGGGACACTGAAGCTTTCTTT
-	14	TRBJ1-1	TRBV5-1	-	CASSPGQRLTEAFF	TGCGCCAGCAGCCCCGGACAGAGACTCACTGAAGCTTTCTTT
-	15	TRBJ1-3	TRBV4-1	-	CASSDYDGAGNTIYF	TGCGCCAGCAGCGACTACGACGGTGCTGGAAACACCATATATTTT
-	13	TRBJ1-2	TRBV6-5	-	CASRPYRNYGYTF	TGTGCCAGCAGACCATACAGAAACTATGGCTACACCTTC
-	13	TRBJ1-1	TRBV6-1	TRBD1	CASRLTGSTEAFF	TGTGCCAGCAGACTGACAGGGTCGACTGAAGCTTTCTTT
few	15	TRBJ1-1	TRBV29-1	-	CSVGGVRGLDTEAFF	TGCAGCGTTGGGGGGGTAAGGGGATTGGACACTGAAGCTTTCTTT
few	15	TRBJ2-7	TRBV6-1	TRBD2	CASSYRGGAFYEQYF	TGTGCCAGCAGCTACCGGGGAGGGGCTTTCTACGAGCAGTACTTC
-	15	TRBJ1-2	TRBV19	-	CASSPRQGPMDGYTF	TGTGCCAGTAGCCCACGGCAGGGCCCTATGGATGGCTACACCTTC
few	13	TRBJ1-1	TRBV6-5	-	CASSYSRNTEAFF	TGTGCCAGCAGTTACTCCAGGAACACTGAAGCTTTCTTT